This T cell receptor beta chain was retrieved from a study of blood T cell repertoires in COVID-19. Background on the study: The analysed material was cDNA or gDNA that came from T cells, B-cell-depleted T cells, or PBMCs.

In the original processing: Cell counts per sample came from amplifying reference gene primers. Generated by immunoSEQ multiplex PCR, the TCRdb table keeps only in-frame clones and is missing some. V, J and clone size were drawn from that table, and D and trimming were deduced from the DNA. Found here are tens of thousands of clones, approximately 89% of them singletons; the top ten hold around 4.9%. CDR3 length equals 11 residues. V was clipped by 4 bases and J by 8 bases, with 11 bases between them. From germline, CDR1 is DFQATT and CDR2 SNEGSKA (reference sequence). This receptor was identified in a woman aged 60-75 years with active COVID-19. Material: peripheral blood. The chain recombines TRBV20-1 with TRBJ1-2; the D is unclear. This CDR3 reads CSAIWQEGYTF. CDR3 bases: TGCAGTGCTATCTGGCAAGAAGGCTACACCTTC.